A single sample is the source of the 27 T cell receptor beta chains below, sequenced in a study of T cell repertoires in cytomegalovirus infection. TCRdb independently ran MiXCR on the reads; one entry per CDR3 protein. The sample has fewer than 250,000 distinct CDR3 sequences, around an eighth seen once. The specimen sequenced was PBMCs. The receptors come from a human donor in good health (CMV status not recorded). Some clones in this sample may be carry-over from other donors' samples.

The chain combines TRBV15 with TRBJ1-6; D not certain. V was cut by 0 bases and J by 9 bases, with 15 bases left in between. Germline values: CDR1 LNHNV, CDR2 YYDKDF (reference sequence). The CDR3 loop spans 16 amino acids. Here the CDR3 reads CATSRDSGSGSSPLHF. The CDR3 DNA follows: TGTGCCACCAGCAGAGATTCGGGATCTGGGAGTTCACCCCTCCACTTT.

The chain links TRBV5-1 to TRBJ2-7; D might be TRBD1 (6 bases). The V gene lost 9 bases and the J gene lost 5 bases, with 18 bases spanning the gap. Germline V gene sequence: CDR1 SGHRS, CDR2 YFSETQ. This CDR3 comprises 13 residues. CDR3 sequence: CATSDSGLHEQYF. The DNA for the CDR3 is TGCGCCACTTCGGACAGCGGTCTCCACGAGCAGTACTTC.

This clonotype came up a few times. The V gene is TRBV5-4, the J gene TRBJ1-2; perhaps TRBD1 as D (5 bases). The CDR3 loop spans 15 amino acids. Germline V gene sequence: CDR1 SGHNT, CDR2 YYREEE (reference sequence). V shed 10 bases and J shed 0 bases, with 19 bases lying between them. In DNA form, the CDR3 reads TGTGCCGGCCGCAGAGAGAGGGGCACTAACTATGGCTACACCTTC. It yields the protein CAGRRERGTNYGYTF.

This clonotype was recorded many times. V is TRBV12-3 or TRBV12-4 and J is TRBJ2-1; 7 positions agree with TRBD2. V shed 1 base and J 9 bases; nucleotides not matched to a gene: 6. This CDR3 is built from 14 residues. The CDR3, as DNA: TGTGCCAGCAGTTTAGGACTAGCAGAAGGTGAGCAGTTCTTC. It translates to CASSLGLAEGEQFF.

The chain recombines TRBV19 with TRBJ1-1, with no clear D. The length of the CDR3 is 13 residues. Germline V lookup: CDR1 LNHDA, CDR2 SQIVND (reference sequence). Trimming took off 7 bases at V and 7 bases at J, with 16 bases between the two ends. The DNA of the CDR3 is TGTGCCAGTACCTCGGCGGGGTTTGGTGAAGCTTTCTTT. This translates into CASTSAGFGEAFF.

The rearrangement joins TRBV10-3 to TRBJ2-4, with D unclear. Per germline, CDR1 ENHRY and CDR2 SYGVKD. CDR3 length equals 12 residues. V was shortened by 2 bases and J by 5 bases, with 4 bases between the two germline ends. For the CDR3, the DNA is TGTGCCATCAGTGAGACTCAAAACATTCAGTACTTC. Its translation: CAISETQNIQYF.

This clonotype has a count of ten or more. This chain uses TRBV7-3 with TRBJ1-1; D may be TRBD1 (6 bases). Trimming took 5 bases from V and 3 from J, leaving 16 bases between them. The germline CDR1 and CDR2 sequences are SGHTA and FQGTGA. The CDR3 runs to 15 residues. The CDR3 sequence is CASSRGQGGHTEAFF. Written as DNA, the CDR3 is TGTGCCAGCAGCCGAGGACAAGGGGGGCACACTGAAGCTTTCTTT.

This clonotype came up a few times. The rearrangement uses TRBV19 and TRBJ2-1; no clear D gene. Trimming took 6 bases from V and 9 from J, leaving 15 bases between them. CDR3 length equals 13 residues. From germline, CDR1 is LNHDA and CDR2 SQIVND (reference sequence). Here the CDR3 DNA reads TGTGCCAGTAGCCGGACCCACACTGGTGAGCAGTTCTTC. Its protein product is CASSRTHTGEQFF. The full variable domain, with the rest looked up from reference TRBV19 and TRBJ2-1, is DGGITQSPKYLFRKEGQNVTLSCEQNLNHDAMYWYRQDPGQGLRLIYYSQIVNDFQKGDIAEGYSVSREKKESFPLTVTSAQKNPTAFYLCASSRTHTGEQFFGPGTRLTVL.

This clonotype was seen ten or more times. The CDR3 region is CSAIDRVYNEKLFF. Here the CDR3 DNA reads TGCAGTGCTATAGACAGGGTCTATAATGAAAAACTGTTTTTT. The chain uses TRBV20-1 and TRBJ1-4, with 7 bases identical to TRBD1. J lost 4 bases, V lost 4 bases, and 6 bases had no gene match. The CDR3 consists of 14 residues. Germline V gene data show CDR1 as DFQATT and CDR2 as SNEGSKA (reference sequence).

The rearrangement links TRBV19 to TRBJ1-2, with D perhaps TRBD1 (5 bases). The ends were cut back, 3 bases at V and 8 bases at J, with 16 bases in the middle. Germline V gene data show CDR1 as LNHDA and CDR2 as SQIVND (reference sequence). The CDR3 is 14 amino acids. DNA for the CDR3: TGTGCCAGTAGTATCGTTGCTGGGGGAAGCGGCTACACCTTC. This encodes CASSIVAGGSGYTF.

Ten or more counts support this clonotype. Written as DNA, the CDR3 is TGTGCCAGCAGCTCGGGACGGGGGAACACTGAAGCTTTCTTT. Protein product: CASSSGRGNTEAFF. The rearrangement joins TRBV7-3 to TRBJ1-1; maybe TRBD1 (5 bases). The CDR3 loop spans 14 amino acids. Germline V gene data show CDR1 as SGHTA and CDR2 as FQGTGA. V lost 4 bases to trimming and J lost 1 base, with 10 bases between them.

This clonotype was observed at least ten times. J is TRBJ2-7 and V is TRBV6-1; possible D gene TRBD2, 6 bases. The CDR3 extends over 16 amino acids. The V and J ends lost 5 bases and 6 bases respectively, with 23 bases between them. Germline values: CDR1 MNHNS, CDR2 SASEGT. Here the CDR3 DNA reads TGTGCCAGCAGTCTAAGGGGAGGACCCTGGTTGGGCGAGCAGTACTTC. Translated, it gives CASSLRGGPWLGEQYF.

This clonotype was counted at least ten times. The chain links TRBV7-3 to TRBJ1-2, with 8 bases that match TRBD1. V lost 5 bases, J lost 7 bases, and 9 bases stayed unmatched. The CDR3 is made up of 14 amino acids. Germline V CDR1 and CDR2: SGHTA, FQGTGA. The CDR3 bases are TGTGCCAGCAGCCCTGGACAGGGTAGATCTGGCTACACCTTC. This codes for CASSPGQGRSGYTF.

Concerning this clonotype itself: This may be a read error, as it is one base from a much larger clone. The CDR3 does not close with the conserved phenylalanine or tryptophan, likely indicating a read error. The rearrangement uses TRBV28 and TRBJ2-5, with a weak D call TRBD1 (5 bases). The CDR3 has 13 residues. V was clipped by 6 bases and J by 1 base, with 9 bases between them. From germline, CDR1 is MDHEN and CDR2 SYDVKM. The CDR3 is CASSVDTQETQYL. CDR3 DNA: TGTGCCAGCAGCGTGGACACCCAAGAGACCCAGTACCTC.

J is TRBJ1-1 and V is TRBV7-2; 9 nucleotides align to TRBD1. The CDR3 is 15 residues long. Looked up from germline, CDR1 is SGHTA and CDR2 is FQGNSA. The V and J ends lost 2 bases and 6 bases, in that order; junction bases with no gene match: 7. The CDR3 region is CASSLSGDRVAEAFF. CDR3 coding DNA: TGTGCCAGCAGCTTAAGTGGGGACAGGGTGGCTGAAGCTTTCTTT. Based on the CDR3 plus reference TRBV7-2 and TRBJ1-1, the full variable domain is GAGVSQSPSNKVTEKGKDVELRCDPISGHTALYWYRQSLGQGLEFLIYFQGNSAPDKSGLPSDRFSAERTGGSVSTLTIQRTQQEDSAVYLCASSLSGDRVAEAFFGQGTRLTVV.

This clonotype occurred many times. The V call is TRBV7-2, the J call TRBJ1-5; D unclear. The CDR3 extends over 13 amino acids. Trimming removed 5 bases from V and 3 bases from J, with 8 bases in between. Germline assignment: CDR1 SGHTA and CDR2 FQGNSA. CDR3 loop: CASSRLINQPQHF. The DNA for the CDR3 is TGTGCCAGCAGCCGACTAATCAATCAGCCCCAGCATTTT. Supplemented by reference TRBV7-2 and TRBJ1-5, the full variable domain reads GAGVSQSPSNKVTEKGKDVELRCDPISGHTALYWYRQSLGQGLEFLIYFQGNSAPDKSGLPSDRFSAERTGGSVSTLTIQRTQQEDSAVYLCASSRLINQPQHFGDGTRLSIL.

This clonotype has more than one count but fewer than ten. The rearrangement uses TRBV20-1 and TRBJ2-5; D might be TRBD1 or TRBD2, each matching 5 bases. Trimming took off 6 bases at V and 2 bases at J, with 22 bases between the two ends. This CDR3 region has 16 residues. Germline-derived CDR1 and CDR2 are DFQATT and SNEGSKA (reference sequence). CDR3 DNA: TGCAGTGCCCGGGCAACTAGATGGGGACCTCAAGAGACCCAGTACTTC. Translating gives CSARATRWGPQETQYF.

This clonotype was seen more than once but under ten times. The V call is TRBV4-1, the J call TRBJ2-2; D might be TRBD1 (6 bases). Trimming removed 3 bases from V and 7 bases from J, with 15 bases in between. CDR3 length equals 15 residues. CDR1 is MGHRA and CDR2 is YSYEKL in the germline V gene. Here the CDR3 reads CASSHFTGPHGELFF. CDR3 sequence (DNA): TGCGCCAGCAGCCATTTTACAGGGCCTCACGGGGAGCTGTTTTTT.

In its sample, this clonotype was seen many times. This rearrangement joins TRBV20-1 to TRBJ2-1, with a weak D call TRBD2 (6 bases). The CDR3 is 12 amino acids. Germline CDR1 reads DFQATT; CDR2 reads SNEGSKA (reference sequence). Between the trimmed V and J ends, which lost 5 bases and 6 bases, there was a span of 11 bases. Here the CDR3 reads CSAGRKVNEQFF. The CDR3 DNA is TGCAGTGCTGGGAGGAAAGTCAATGAGCAGTTCTTC.

Details on this clonotype: This may arise from a read error, as a much more abundant clone is one base away. This chain joins TRBV7-3 and TRBJ2-3; D remains unclear. The V end lost 3 bases, the J end lost 5 bases, and 6 bases lay between the germline ends. The CDR3 is made up of 12 amino acids. Germline V gives CDR1 SGHTA, CDR2 FQGTGA. The CDR3 DNA reads TGTGCCAGCAGCTTCCCGGAAGATACGCAGTATTTT. It encodes CASSFPEDTQYF. Using reference TRBV7-3 and TRBJ2-3 for the parts outside the CDR3, the full variable domain is GAGVSQTPSNKVTEKGKYVELRCDPISGHTALYWYRQSLGQGPEFLIYFQGTGAADDSGLPNDRFFAVRPEGSVSTLKIQRTERGDSAVYLCASSFPEDTQYFGPGTRLTVL.

Only a few counts were recorded for this clonotype. This sequence joins TRBV28 and TRBJ2-1; D gene ambiguous. The germline V gene has CDR1 MDHEN and CDR2 SYDVKM. The CDR3 length is 12 residues. The V end lost 6 bases, the J end lost 0 bases, and 3 bases lay between the germline ends. CDR3 protein: CASRGSYNEQFF. CDR3 bases: TGTGCCAGCAGGGGCTCCTACAATGAGCAGTTCTTC.

This chain links TRBV14 with TRBJ2-5; no definite D call. V was cut by 1 base and J by 5 bases, with 11 bases left in between. The germline gives CDR1 SGHDN, CDR2 FVKESK. The length of the CDR3 is 14 residues. As DNA, the CDR3 is TGTGCCAGCAGCCAAGGAAGACTGGGGGAGACCCAGTACTTC. Protein product: CASSQGRLGETQYF.

This clonotype was seen at least ten times. The chain employs TRBV7-2 and TRBJ1-2, with no clear D. From germline, CDR1 is SGHTA and CDR2 FQGNSA. V was trimmed by 0 bases and J by 8 bases, leaving 10 bases between them. The length of the CDR3 is 13 residues. The DNA of the CDR3 is TGTGCCAGCAGCTTAGCGACGGCACGAGGCTACACCTTC. Translated: CASSLATARGYTF.

The chain couples TRBV10-3 to TRBJ1-2; the match to TRBD1 covers 10 bases. The CDR3 is 13 amino acids. Germline V gene data show CDR1 as ENHRY and CDR2 as SYGVKD. The ends lost 6 bases at V and 5 bases at J; junction bases unmatched: 3. CDR3 region: CAIREDRGYGYTF. CDR3 in DNA: TGTGCCATCAGGGAGGACAGGGGGTATGGCTACACCTTC.

V gene TRBV10-3 combines with J gene TRBJ1-1; 9 nucleotides line up with TRBD1. The CDR3 totals 14 residues. Germline V gene lookup returns CDR1 ENHRY and CDR2 SYGVKD. Trimming cost V 7 bases and J 3 bases; bases outside gene matches: 6. The CDR3 bases are TGTGCCATCACCCGGACAGGGGTGGACACTGAAGCTTTCTTT. It codes for CAITRTGVDTEAFF.

This clonotype was seen once. The CDR3 protein is CASSPSYSYNEQFF. CDR3 nucleotides: TGTGCCAGTAGTCCAAGCTACTCCTACAATGAGCAGTTCTTC. This chain links TRBV19 with TRBJ2-1; D call uncertain. This CDR3 is 14 amino acids long. CDR1 LNHDA and CDR2 SQIVND come from the germline V gene (reference sequence). With 5 bases removed from V and 0 bases from J, the gap between germline ends came to 8 bases.

This clonotype was counted a few times. This chain links TRBV28 with TRBJ2-1; D is possibly TRBD1 (6 bases). In germline, CDR1 is MDHEN, CDR2 SYDVKM. Trimming pared 3 bases from V and 9 bases from J, leaving 18 bases between. CDR3 length: 15 amino acids. The CDR3 loop is CASSFGGTKYGEQFF. DNA for the CDR3: TGTGCCAGCAGTTTTGGTGGGACAAAGTACGGTGAGCAGTTCTTC.